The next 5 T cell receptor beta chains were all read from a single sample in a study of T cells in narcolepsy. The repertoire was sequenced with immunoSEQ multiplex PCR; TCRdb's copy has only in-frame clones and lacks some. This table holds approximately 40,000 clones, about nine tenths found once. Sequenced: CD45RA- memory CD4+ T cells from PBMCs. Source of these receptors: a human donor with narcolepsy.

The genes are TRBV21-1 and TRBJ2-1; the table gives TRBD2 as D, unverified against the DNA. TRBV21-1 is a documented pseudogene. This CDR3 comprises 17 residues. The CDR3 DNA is TGTGCCAGCATCTTAGGGACTAGCGGGAGCTCCTACAATGAGCAGTTCTTC. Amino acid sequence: CASILGTSGSSYNEQFF.

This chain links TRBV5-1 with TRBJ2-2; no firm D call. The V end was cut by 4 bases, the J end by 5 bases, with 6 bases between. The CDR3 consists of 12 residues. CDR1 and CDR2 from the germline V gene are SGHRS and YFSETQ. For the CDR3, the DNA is TGCGCCAGCAGCCTGGAAACCGGGGAGCTGTTTTTT. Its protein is CASSLETGELFF. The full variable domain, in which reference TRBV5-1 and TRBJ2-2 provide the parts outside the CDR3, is KAGVTQTPRYLIKTRGQQVTLSCSPISGHRSVSWYQQTPGQGLQFLFEYFSETQRNKGNFPGRFSGRQFSNSRSEMNVSTLELGDSALYLCASSLETGELFFGEGSRLTVL.

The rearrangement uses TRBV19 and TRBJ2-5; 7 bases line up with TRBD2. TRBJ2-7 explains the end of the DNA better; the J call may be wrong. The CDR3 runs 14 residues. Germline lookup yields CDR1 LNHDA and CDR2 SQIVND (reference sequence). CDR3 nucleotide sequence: TGTGCCAGTAGCCCAAGCGGGGCTACCCTCGAGCAGTACTTC. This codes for CASSPSGATLEQYF.

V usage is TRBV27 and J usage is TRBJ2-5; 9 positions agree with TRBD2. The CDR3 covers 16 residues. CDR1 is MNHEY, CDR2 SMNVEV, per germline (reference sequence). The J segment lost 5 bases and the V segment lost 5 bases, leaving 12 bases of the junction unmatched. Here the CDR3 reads CASSPQGRGGWETQYF. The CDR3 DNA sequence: TGTGCCAGCAGTCCCCAGGGGCGGGGGGGCTGGGAGACCCAGTACTTC.

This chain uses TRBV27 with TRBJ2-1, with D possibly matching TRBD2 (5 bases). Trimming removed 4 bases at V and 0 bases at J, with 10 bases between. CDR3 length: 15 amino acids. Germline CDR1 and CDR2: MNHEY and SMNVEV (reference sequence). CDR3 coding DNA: TGTGCCAGCAGTTCAGCGGAGAGCTCCTACAATGAGCAGTTCTTC. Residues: CASSSAESSYNEQFF.